This TCR beta chain was sequenced during a study of CD4 T cells in relation to SARS-CoV-2 and coronaviruses. V lost 1 base to trimming and J lost 6 bases, with 10 bases between them. This CDR3 region has 13 residues. Germline lookup yields CDR1 GTSNPN and CDR2 SVGIG (reference sequence). This clone was observed a single time. Clones were sequenced by immunoSEQ multiplex PCR, and TCRdb holds only the in-frame ones, with some missing. The table lists 68,000 or so clones, approximately 93% of them singletons. CD4+ T cells from unexposed donors were obtained before the COVID-19 pandemic (2011-2018). The rearrangement uses TRBV30 and TRBJ1-5; D uncertain. Material for sequencing was naive CD4+ T cells from PBMCs. As to subset: naive CD4+ T cells isolated by negative enrichment. This TCR derives from a human donor in good health. The CDR3 region has the DNA TGTGCCTGGAGTGGTGGTGTTGGTCAGCCCCAGCATTTT. This encodes CAWSGGVGQPQHF.